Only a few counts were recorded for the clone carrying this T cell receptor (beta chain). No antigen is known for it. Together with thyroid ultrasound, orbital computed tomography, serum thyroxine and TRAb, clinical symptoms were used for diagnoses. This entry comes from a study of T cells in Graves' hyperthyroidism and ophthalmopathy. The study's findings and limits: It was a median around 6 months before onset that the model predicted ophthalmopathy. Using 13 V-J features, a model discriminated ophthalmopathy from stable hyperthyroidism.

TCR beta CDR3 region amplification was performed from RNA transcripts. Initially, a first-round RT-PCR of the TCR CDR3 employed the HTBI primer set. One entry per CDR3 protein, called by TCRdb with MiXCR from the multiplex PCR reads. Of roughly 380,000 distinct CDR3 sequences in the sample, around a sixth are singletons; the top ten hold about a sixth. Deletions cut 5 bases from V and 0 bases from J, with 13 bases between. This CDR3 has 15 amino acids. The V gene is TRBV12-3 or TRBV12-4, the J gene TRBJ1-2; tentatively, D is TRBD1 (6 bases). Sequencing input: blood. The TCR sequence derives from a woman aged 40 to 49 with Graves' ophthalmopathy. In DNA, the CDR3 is TGTGCCAGCAGTACAACCGGGACACCTAACTATGGCTACACCTTC. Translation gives CASSTTGTPNYGYTF.